These 20 T cell receptor beta chains came from one sample sequenced in a study of blood T cell repertoires in COVID-19. The repertoire was sequenced with immunoSEQ multiplex PCR; TCRdb's copy has only in-frame clones and lacks some. The table has 170,000 or so clones, about 86% seen once. Sequenced input: peripheral blood. Source of these receptors: a man between 50 and 59 years old with active or convalescent COVID-19.

This clone appeared a few times. This sequence joins TRBV6-5 and TRBJ1-1; D is possibly TRBD1 (6 bases). The CDR3 totals 14 residues. Germline V gene lookup returns CDR1 MNHEY and CDR2 SVGAGI. V was pared by 5 bases and J by 10 bases, with 20 bases between. The CDR3 DNA reads as TGTGCCAGCAGTAGAAGCGGACAGAATGGGAGAGCTTTCTTT. It is translated as CASSRSGQNGRAFF.

This clone came up a few times. The V call is TRBV2, the J call TRBJ2-7, with 10 bases that match TRBD2. The CDR3 is 14 amino acids. CDR1 and CDR2 (germline): SNHLY, FYNNEI. The J segment lost 3 bases and the V segment lost 8 bases, leaving 7 bases of the junction unmatched. CDR3 bases: TGTGCCAGCGTTCTAGCGGGAGAGTACTACGAGCAGTACTTC. Its translation: CASVLAGEYYEQYF.

This chain connects TRBV7-2 to TRBJ1-1; 10 bases agree with TRBD1. The CDR3 has 14 amino acids. Germline CDR1 is SGHTA and CDR2 is FQGNSA. The trim removed 5 bases at V and 5 bases at J, leaving 5 bases unmatched. The CDR3 sequence: CASSHRTGGTEAFF. The DNA of the CDR3 is TGTGCCAGCAGCCACCGGACAGGGGGGACTGAAGCTTTCTTT.

The gene calls are TRBV14 and TRBJ1-2, with TRBD1 as a possible D gene (5 bases). Germline assignment: CDR1 SGHDN and CDR2 FVKESK. CDR3 length equals 16 residues. V was pared by 0 bases and J by 3 bases, with 14 bases between. The CDR3 coding sequence is TGTGCCAGCAGCCAAGAGGGACTTCCTCTAGACTATGGCTACACCTTC. Amino acids: CASSQEGLPLDYGYTF.

This chain joins TRBV2 and TRBJ1-5, with D maybe TRBD1 (6 bases). In germline, CDR1 is SNHLY, CDR2 FYNNEI. The ends were cut back, 1 base at V and 6 bases at J, with 16 bases in the middle. This CDR3 spans 16 amino acids. Here the CDR3 DNA reads TGTGCCAGCAGTGAAGTAGGGGGGGCGGCATTTCAGCCCCAGCATTTT. It codes for CASSEVGGAAFQPQHF.

This chain links TRBV7-3 with TRBJ2-5, with D unclear. This CDR3 has 13 residues. The germline CDR1 and CDR2 sequences are SGHTA and FQGTGA. The V and J ends lost 1 base and 0 bases respectively, with 3 bases between them. This chain's CDR3 is CASSLNNQETQYF. In DNA form, the CDR3 reads TGTGCCAGCAGCTTAAACAACCAAGAGACCCAGTACTTC.

The CDR3 DNA reads TGTGCCAGCAGCTCATCGGGGGGAATGAACACTGAAGCTTTCTTT. Amino acids: CASSSSGGMNTEAFF. The J gene is TRBJ1-1, the V gene TRBV7-2; tentatively, D is TRBD1 (5 bases). V shed 4 bases and J shed 0 bases, with 12 bases lying between them. This CDR3 spans 15 amino acids. The germline V gene has CDR1 SGHTA and CDR2 FQGNSA.

This chain joins TRBV7-9 and TRBJ2-5; perhaps TRBD2 as D (6 bases). Trimming removed 5 bases at V and 4 bases at J, with 17 bases between. The CDR3 consists of 15 residues. The germline V gene has CDR1 SEHNR and CDR2 FQNEAQ (reference sequence). The CDR3 protein is CASSHRRVGGETQYF. CDR3 nucleotide sequence: TGTGCCAGCAGCCACCGTAGGGTGGGAGGAGAGACCCAGTACTTC.

As regards this clone: This same CDR3 is encoded by further DNA sequences in the sample. This chain uses TRBV3-1 (or the pseudogene TRBV3-2) with TRBJ2-7; D is undetermined. The length of the CDR3 is 12 residues. Per the germline V gene, CDR1 is LGHDT and CDR2 is YNNKEL (reference sequence). Trimming left V 3 bases short and J 2 bases short, with 5 bases between. This chain's CDR3 is CASSHIPYEQYF. The CDR3 nucleotides are TGTGCCAGCAGCCATATTCCCTACGAGCAGTACTTC.

The chain uses TRBV7-8 and TRBJ1-5; the D is unclear. The CDR3 covers 16 residues. V was clipped by 1 base and J by 0 bases, with 10 bases between them. Germline V gene lookup returns CDR1 SGHVS and CDR2 FQNEAQ. The CDR3 nucleotides are TGTGCCAGCAGCTTAGATCGGAGCCATAGCAATCAGCCCCAGCATTTT. Encoded protein: CASSLDRSHSNQPQHF.

The chain has TRBV3-1 (or the pseudogene TRBV3-2) and TRBJ1-1; D unclear. Germline CDR1 and CDR2: LGHDT and YNNKEL (reference sequence). The V end lost 10 bases, the J end lost 2 bases, and 8 bases lay between the germline ends. The CDR3 covers 11 residues. The CDR3 DNA reads TGTGCCACTAGGAGTAACACTGAAGCTTTCTTT. Its translation is CATRSNTEAFF.

The chain joins TRBV6-5 to TRBJ1-2; D unclear. Trimming pared 0 bases from V and 8 bases from J, leaving 16 bases between. Germline CDR1 reads MNHEY; CDR2 reads SVGAGI. CDR3 size: 15 residues. CDR3: CASSYSPWQVDGYTF. DNA for the CDR3: TGTGCCAGCAGTTACTCGCCCTGGCAGGTAGACGGCTACACCTTC.

The V and J genes are TRBV24-1 and TRBJ2-5, with TRBD1 matching 8 bases. This CDR3 has 17 amino acids. Germline assignment: CDR1 KGHDR and CDR2 SFDVKD. Trimming at V came to 3 bases and at J to 4 bases, leaving 12 bases not matched to a gene. In DNA, the CDR3 is TGTGCCACCAGTGATGCTGTCGGTACAGGGGGTAGAGAGACCCAGTACTTC. It codes for CATSDAVGTGGRETQYF.

The chain links TRBV3-1 (or the pseudogene TRBV3-2) to TRBJ1-1; D gene uncertain. The V gene lost 1 base and the J gene lost 7 bases, with 10 bases spanning the gap. The CDR3 loop spans 13 amino acids. Germline V CDR1 and CDR2: LGHDT, YNNKEL (reference sequence). The CDR3 spells CASSQGAGLEAFF. Here the CDR3 DNA reads TGTGCCAGCAGCCAAGGGGCAGGACTTGAAGCTTTCTTT.

This clone was detected only once. V and J are TRBV27 and TRBJ1-1; 11 bases match TRBD1. The CDR3 runs 14 residues. V shed 8 bases, J shed 11 bases, and the junction held 13 bases outside the gene matches. Germline CDR1 is MNHEY and CDR2 is SMNVEV (reference sequence). This CDR3 is CASQLINGQGAAFF. CDR3 bases: TGTGCCAGCCAACTGATAAATGGACAGGGGGCGGCTTTCTTT.

The chain carries TRBV28 and TRBJ1-2, with D unclear. This CDR3 has 14 residues. The V gene's germline CDR1 is MDHEN and CDR2 SYDVKM. Trimming shortened V by 6 bases and J by 8 bases, and 19 bases separated the two germline ends. The CDR3 coding sequence is TGTGCCAGCAGCCAGAATGGGAGGAAAGGAGGCTACACCTTC. It encodes CASSQNGRKGGYTF.

As regards this clone: The junction shows a germline mismatch at one end, possibly a read error. DNA for the CDR3: TGCGCCAGCAGCCAAGATAGCCCCGGACTACACTTC. Protein: CASSQDSPGLHF. The chain is built from TRBV4-3 and TRBJ2-7; possible D gene TRBD2, 6 bases. The CDR3 is 12 residues long. Germline values: CDR1 LGHNA, CDR2 YSLEER.

The chain has TRBV6-5 and TRBJ2-5; TRBD2 might be the D (6 bases). This CDR3 is 15 amino acids long. Germline V gene sequence: CDR1 MNHEY, CDR2 SVGAGI. Deletions cut 6 bases from V and 5 bases from J, with 19 bases between. CDR3 DNA: TGTGCCAGCAGACCCCCCGGGGGAGGCTGGGAGACCCAGTACTTC. This codes for CASRPPGGGWETQYF.

This clone was seen only a few times. V and J are TRBV11-2 and TRBJ2-3, with D unresolved. This CDR3 is 14 amino acids long. Between the trimmed V and J ends, which lost 2 bases and 6 bases, there was a span of 12 bases. CDR1 is SGHAT, CDR2 FQNNGV, per germline. The CDR3 DNA reads as TGTGCCAGCAGCTTAATGTTGTCGGGTGATACGCAGTATTTT. It specifies CASSLMLSGDTQYF.

The chain recombines TRBV24-1 with TRBJ2-5, with 8 bases identical to TRBD1. The J segment lost 0 bases and the V segment lost 3 bases, leaving 5 bases of the junction unmatched. The CDR3 length is 16 residues. Germline lookup yields CDR1 KGHDR and CDR2 SFDVKD. The CDR3: CATSDGGQAYQETQYF. The CDR3 DNA reads as TGTGCCACCAGTGATGGGGGACAGGCTTACCAAGAGACCCAGTACTTC.